The T cell receptor beta chain under discussion was sequenced for a study of cytomegalovirus exposure and HLA in healthy donors. Study-wide findings and caveats: TCR beta sequences reportedly predicted most subjects' HLA-A and HLA-B alleles accurately. Using a false discovery rate of 0.05, a later analysis showed that approximately 16,000 TCR beta sequences were associated with HLA alleles.

This PCR relied on a set of 60 Vbeta primers and 13 Jbeta primers. Some clones are missing from TCRdb's copy, which holds only in-frame ones; the method was immunoSEQ multiplex PCR. The table has some 150,000 clones, approximately 87% seen once. This clone has more than one count but fewer than ten. Its antigen is as yet unknown. The ends lost 6 bases at V and 13 bases at J; junction bases unmatched: 10. CDR1 is MNHEY, CDR2 SVGAGI, per germline. The CDR3 is 14 residues long. The origin of this receptor is a man in his forties or fifties in good health and CMV-seronegative. Sequencing used PBMCs. This chain connects TRBV6-5 to TRBJ2-3; 13 positions match TRBD2. CDR3 amino acids: CASSLLAGGPGEYF. CDR3 DNA: TGTGCCAGCAGCTTACTAGCGGGGGGGCCTGGAGAGTATTTT.